The subject of this entry is one T cell receptor (beta chain). This may stem from a read error, because a much larger clone lies one nucleotide away. V was clipped by 11 bases and J by 5 bases; unmatched bases: 14. The CDR3 contains 14 residues. This specimen comes from a study of T cells in Graves' hyperthyroidism and ophthalmopathy. It was RNA transcripts that yielded the amplified TCR beta CDR3 regions. First-round RT-PCR targeting the TCR CDR3 was performed with the HTBI primer set. TCRdb passed the multiplex PCR reads through MiXCR, listing each CDR3 protein once. The sample consists of 600,000 or so distinct CDR3 sequences, under 60% of them appearing once.

This receptor was identified in a young woman with Graves' hyperthyroidism. Sequencing was carried out using peripheral blood or thyroid tissue (not recorded which). V usage is TRBV7-1 and J usage is TRBJ2-5, with TRBD1 matching over 7 bases. TRBV7-1 is labeled an ORF, and its function is uncertain. In DNA, the CDR3 is TGTGCCGCTACCAGGGGAGCGACAGGGGAGACCCAGTACTTC. This codes for CAATRGATGETQYF.